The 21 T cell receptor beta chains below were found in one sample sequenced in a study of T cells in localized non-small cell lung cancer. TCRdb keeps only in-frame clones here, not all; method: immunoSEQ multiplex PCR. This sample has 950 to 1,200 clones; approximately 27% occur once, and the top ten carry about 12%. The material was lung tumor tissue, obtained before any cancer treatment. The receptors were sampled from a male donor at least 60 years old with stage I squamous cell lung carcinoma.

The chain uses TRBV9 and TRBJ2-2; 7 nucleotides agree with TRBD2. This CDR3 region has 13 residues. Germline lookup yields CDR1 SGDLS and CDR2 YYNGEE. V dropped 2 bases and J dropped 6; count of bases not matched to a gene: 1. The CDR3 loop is CASSVGLPGELFF. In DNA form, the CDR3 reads TGTGCCAGCAGCGTGGGACTACCCGGGGAGCTGTTTTTT.

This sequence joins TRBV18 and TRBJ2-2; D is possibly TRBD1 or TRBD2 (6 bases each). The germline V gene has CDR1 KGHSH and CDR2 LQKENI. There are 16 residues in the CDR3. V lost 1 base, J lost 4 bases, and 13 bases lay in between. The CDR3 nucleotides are TGTGCCAGCTCACCACTGGGGGGCGCATCCACCGGGGAGCTGTTTTTT. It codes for CASSPLGGASTGELFF.

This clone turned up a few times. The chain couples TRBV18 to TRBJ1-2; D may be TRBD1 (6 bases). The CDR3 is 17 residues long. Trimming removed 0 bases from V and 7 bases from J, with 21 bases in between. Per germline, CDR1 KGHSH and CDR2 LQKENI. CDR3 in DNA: TGTGCCAGCTCACCACCGGGGAAGGGGGTATGGAGCGGTGGCTACACCTTC. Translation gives CASSPPGKGVWSGGYTF.

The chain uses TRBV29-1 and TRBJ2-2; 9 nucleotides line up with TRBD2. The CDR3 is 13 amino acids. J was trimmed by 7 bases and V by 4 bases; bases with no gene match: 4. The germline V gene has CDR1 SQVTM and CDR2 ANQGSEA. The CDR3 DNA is TGCAGCGTTGGCGGGAGGGCGATCGGGGAGCTGTTTTTT. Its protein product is CSVGGRAIGELFF.

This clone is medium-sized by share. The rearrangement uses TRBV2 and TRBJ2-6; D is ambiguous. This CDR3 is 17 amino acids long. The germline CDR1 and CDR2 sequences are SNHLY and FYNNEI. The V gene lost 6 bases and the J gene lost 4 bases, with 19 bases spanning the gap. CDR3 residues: CASSGRPPGEGANVLTF. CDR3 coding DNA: TGTGCCAGCAGCGGCCGCCCTCCAGGTGAGGGGGCCAACGTCCTGACTTTC.

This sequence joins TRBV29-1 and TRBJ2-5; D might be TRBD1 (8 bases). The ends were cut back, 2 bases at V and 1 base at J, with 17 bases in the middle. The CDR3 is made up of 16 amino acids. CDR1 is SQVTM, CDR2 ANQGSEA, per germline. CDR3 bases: TGCAGCGTTGAACGGGGGGCAGGGGGCCTCCAAGAGACCCAGTACTTC. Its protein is CSVERGAGGLQETQYF.

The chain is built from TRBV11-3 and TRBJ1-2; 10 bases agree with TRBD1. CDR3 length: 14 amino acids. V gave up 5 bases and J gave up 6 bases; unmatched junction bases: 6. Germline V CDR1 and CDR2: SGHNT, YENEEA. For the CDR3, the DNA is TGTGCCAGCAGCGGGGACAGGGGAGGCGATGGCTACACCTTC. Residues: CASSGDRGGDGYTF. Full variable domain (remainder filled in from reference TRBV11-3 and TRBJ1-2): EAGVVQSPRYKIIEKKQPVAFWCNPISGHNTLYWYLQNLGQGPELLIRYENEEAVDDSQLPKDRFSAERLKGVDSTLKIQPAELGDSAVYLCASSGDRGGDGYTFGSGTRLTVV.

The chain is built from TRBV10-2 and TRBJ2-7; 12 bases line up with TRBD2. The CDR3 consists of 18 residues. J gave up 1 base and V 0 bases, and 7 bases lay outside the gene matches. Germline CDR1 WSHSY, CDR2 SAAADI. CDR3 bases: TGCGCCAGCAGTGAGTCGACTAGCGGGAGTTATTGGTCCTACGAGCAGTACTTC. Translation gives CASSESTSGSYWSYEQYF.

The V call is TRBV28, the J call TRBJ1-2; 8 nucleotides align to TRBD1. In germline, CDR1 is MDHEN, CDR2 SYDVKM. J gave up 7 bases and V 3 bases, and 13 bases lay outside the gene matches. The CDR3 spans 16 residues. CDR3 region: CASSFSYPGGAGGYTF. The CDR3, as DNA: TGTGCCAGCAGTTTTTCCTACCCAGGGGGCGCCGGTGGCTACACCTTC.

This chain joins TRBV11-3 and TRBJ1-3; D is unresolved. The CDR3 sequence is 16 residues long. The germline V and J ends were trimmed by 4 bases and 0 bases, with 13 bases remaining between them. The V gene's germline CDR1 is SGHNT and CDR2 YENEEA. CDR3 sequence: CASSSSGPFSGNTIYF. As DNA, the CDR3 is TGTGCCAGCAGCTCCTCAGGACCCTTCTCTGGAAACACCATATATTTT.

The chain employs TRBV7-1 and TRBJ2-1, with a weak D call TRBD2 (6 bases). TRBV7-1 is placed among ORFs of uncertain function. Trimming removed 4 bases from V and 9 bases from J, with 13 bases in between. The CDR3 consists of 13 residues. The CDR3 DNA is TGTGCCAGCAGCTTATCGTGGGAGGCTGAGCAGTTCTTC. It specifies CASSLSWEAEQFF.

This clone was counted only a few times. The CDR3 loop reads CASTLDWGFEAFF. The CDR3 nucleotides are TGTGCCAGCACCCTCGACTGGGGCTTTGAAGCTTTCTTT. This chain uses TRBV12-5 with TRBJ1-1, with D possibly TRBD1 on 5 matching bases. The CDR3 is 13 residues long. The V gene's germline CDR1 is LGHNT and CDR2 FRNRAP.

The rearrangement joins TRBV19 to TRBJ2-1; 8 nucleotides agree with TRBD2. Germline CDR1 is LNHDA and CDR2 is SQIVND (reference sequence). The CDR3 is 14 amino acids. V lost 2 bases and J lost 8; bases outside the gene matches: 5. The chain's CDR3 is CASSIKAGVDEQFF. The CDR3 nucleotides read TGTGCCAGTAGTATAAAAGCGGGAGTCGATGAGCAGTTCTTC.

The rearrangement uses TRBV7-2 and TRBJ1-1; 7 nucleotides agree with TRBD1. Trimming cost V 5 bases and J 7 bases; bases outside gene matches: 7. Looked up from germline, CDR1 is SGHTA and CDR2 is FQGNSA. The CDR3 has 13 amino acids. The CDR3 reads CASSEQGSREAFF. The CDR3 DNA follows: TGTGCCAGCAGCGAACAGGGGTCTCGTGAAGCTTTCTTT.

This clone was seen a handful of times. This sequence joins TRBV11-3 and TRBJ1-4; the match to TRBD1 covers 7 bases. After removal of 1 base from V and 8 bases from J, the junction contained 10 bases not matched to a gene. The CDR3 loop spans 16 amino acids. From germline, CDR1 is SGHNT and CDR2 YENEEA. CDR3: CASSLGGAGGREKLFF. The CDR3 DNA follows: TGTGCCAGCAGCTTAGGGGGCGCAGGGGGGAGAGAAAAACTGTTTTTT.

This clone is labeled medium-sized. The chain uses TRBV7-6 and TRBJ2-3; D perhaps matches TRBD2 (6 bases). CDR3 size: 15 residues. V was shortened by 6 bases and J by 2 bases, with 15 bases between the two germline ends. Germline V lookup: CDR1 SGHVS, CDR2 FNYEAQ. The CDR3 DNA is TGTGCCAGCAGGCCCGGGACTCTACCCACAGATACGCAGTATTTT. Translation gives CASRPGTLPTDTQYF.

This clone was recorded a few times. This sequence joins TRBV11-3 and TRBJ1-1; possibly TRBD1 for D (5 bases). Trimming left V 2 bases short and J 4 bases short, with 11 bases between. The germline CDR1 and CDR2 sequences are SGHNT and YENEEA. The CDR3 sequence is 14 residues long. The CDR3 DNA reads TGTGCCAGCAGCTTACAGGGTCCGAGCACTGAAGCTTTCTTT. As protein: CASSLQGPSTEAFF.

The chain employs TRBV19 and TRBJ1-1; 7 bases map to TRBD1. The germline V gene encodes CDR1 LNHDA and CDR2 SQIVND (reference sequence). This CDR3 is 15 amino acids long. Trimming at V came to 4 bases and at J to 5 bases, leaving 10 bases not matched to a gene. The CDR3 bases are TGTGCCAGTAGTACCCGAGGACAGGTCCGGACTGAAGCTTTCTTT. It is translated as CASSTRGQVRTEAFF.

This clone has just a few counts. CDR3: CASSTGQGANTEAFF. The CDR3 DNA reads as TGTGCCAGCAGCACTGGACAGGGGGCGAACACTGAAGCTTTCTTT. V gene TRBV11-3 combines with J gene TRBJ1-1; 11 nucleotides match TRBD1. The CDR3 length is 15 residues. Losses at the gene ends were 5 bases for V and 1 base for J; bases not matched to a gene: 3. CDR1 and CDR2 (germline): SGHNT, YENEEA.

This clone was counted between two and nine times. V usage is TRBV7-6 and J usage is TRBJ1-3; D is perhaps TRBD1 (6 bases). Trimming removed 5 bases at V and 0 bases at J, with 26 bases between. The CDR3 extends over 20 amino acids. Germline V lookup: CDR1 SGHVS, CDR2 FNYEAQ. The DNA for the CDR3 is TGTGCCAGCAGCCCCGCCCTCATACAGGGACTGCGAAACTCTGGAAACACCATATATTTT. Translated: CASSPALIQGLRNSGNTIYF. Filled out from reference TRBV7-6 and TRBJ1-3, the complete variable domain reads GAGVSQSPRYKVTKRGQDVALRCDPISGHVSLYWYRQALGQGPEFLTYFNYEAQQDKSGLPNDRFSAERPEGSISTLTIQRTEQRDSAMYRCASSPALIQGLRNSGNTIYFGEGSWLTVV.

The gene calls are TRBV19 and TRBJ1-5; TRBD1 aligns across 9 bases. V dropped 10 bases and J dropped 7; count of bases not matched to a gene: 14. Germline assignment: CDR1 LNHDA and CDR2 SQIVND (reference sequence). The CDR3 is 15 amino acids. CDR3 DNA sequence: TGTGCCACCGACACAGGGGGCGTCCGCGGACAGCCCCAGCATTTT. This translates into CATDTGGVRGQPQHF.